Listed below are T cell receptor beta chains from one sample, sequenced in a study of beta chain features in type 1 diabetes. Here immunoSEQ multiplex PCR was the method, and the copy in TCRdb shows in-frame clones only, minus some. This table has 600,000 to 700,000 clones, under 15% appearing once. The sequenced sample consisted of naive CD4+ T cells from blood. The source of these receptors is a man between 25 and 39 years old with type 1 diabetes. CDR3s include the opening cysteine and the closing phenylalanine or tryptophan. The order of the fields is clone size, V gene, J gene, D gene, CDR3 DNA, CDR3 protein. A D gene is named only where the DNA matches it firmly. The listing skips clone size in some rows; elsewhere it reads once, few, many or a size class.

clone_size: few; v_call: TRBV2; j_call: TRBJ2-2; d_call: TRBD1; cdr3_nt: TGTGCCAGCAGAGGGACAGCTTACAACACCGGGGAGCTGTTTTTT; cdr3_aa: CASRGTAYNTGELFF
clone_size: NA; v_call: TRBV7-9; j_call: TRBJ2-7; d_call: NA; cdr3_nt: TGTGCCAGCAGCTTAACAGTCAGAACCTACGAGCAGTACTTC; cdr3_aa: CASSLTVRTYEQYF
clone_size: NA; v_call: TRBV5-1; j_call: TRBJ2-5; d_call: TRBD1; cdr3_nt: TGCGCCAGCAGCGAGCAGGGGGCAGAGACCCAGTACTTC; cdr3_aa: CASSEQGAETQYF
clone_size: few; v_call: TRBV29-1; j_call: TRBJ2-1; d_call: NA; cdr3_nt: TGCAGCGTTGAAGGGACGTTAAACTACAATGAGCAGTTCTTC; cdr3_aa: CSVEGTLNYNEQFF
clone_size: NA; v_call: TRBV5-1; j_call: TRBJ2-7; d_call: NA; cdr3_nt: TGCGCCAGCAGCTTGTTCCGGACTGGAGCCTACGAGCAGTACTTC; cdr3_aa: CASSLFRTGAYEQYF
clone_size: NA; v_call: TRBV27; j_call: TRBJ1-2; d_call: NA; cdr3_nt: TGTGCCAGCAGGGTCGCACTGGGAGGGAGCTATGGCTACACCTTC; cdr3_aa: CASRVALGGSYGYTF
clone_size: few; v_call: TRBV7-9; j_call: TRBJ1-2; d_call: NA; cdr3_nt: TGTGCCAGCAGCTTAACGGGAGGGGAAAGCTATGGCTACACCTTC; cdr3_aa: CASSLTGGESYGYTF
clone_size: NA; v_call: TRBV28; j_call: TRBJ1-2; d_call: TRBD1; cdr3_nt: TGTGCCAGTGTACAGGGGAACTATGGCTACACCTTC; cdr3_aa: CASVQGNYGYTF
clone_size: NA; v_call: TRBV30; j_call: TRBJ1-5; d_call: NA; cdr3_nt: TGTGCCTGGAGTGTACAGGTAGGGGCTCAGCCCCAGCATTTT; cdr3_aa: CAWSVQVGAQPQHF
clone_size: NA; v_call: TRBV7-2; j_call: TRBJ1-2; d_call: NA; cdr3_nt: TGTGCCAGCAGCTTAGCGGGCCTACGCGGAGGCTACACCTTC; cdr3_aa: CASSLAGLRGGYTF
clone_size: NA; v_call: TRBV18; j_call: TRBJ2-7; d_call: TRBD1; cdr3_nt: TGTGCCAGCTCACTTAGAACAGGGGCGGAGAGCTACGAGCAGTACTTC; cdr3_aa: CASSLRTGAESYEQYF
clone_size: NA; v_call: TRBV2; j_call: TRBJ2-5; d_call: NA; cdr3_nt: TGTGCCAGCAAGGAGCAGCAAGAGACCCAGTACTTC; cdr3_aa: CASKEQQETQYF
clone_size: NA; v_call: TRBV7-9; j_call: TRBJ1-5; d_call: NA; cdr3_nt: TGTGCCAGCAGCTTAGGGACCAGGCCAGATAGCAATCAGCCCCAGCATTTT; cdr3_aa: CASSLGTRPDSNQPQHF
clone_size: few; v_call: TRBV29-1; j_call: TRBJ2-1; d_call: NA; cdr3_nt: TGCAGCGTAGCAAACAATGAGCAGTTCTTC; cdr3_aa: CSVANNEQFF
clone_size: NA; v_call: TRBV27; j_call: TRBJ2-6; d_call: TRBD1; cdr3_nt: TGTGCCAGCAGTTTTTTAGGGACAGCTTTCTCTGGGGCCAACGTCCTGACTTTC; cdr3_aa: CASSFLGTAFSGANVLTF
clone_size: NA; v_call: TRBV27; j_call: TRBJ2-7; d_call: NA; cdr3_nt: TGTGCCAGCAGTCCATGGGGGAGCTCCTACGAGCAGTACTTC; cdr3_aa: CASSPWGSSYEQYF
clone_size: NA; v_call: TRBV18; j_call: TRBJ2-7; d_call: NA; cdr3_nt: TGTGCCAGCTCACCCCGCCCAGGGAGCTCCTCCTACGAGCAGTACTTC; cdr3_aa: CASSPRPGSSSYEQYF
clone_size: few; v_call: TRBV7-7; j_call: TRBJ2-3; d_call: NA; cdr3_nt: TGTGCTAGCAGTCTCGACAGGTTTTCAGATACGCAGTATTTT; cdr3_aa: CASSLDRFSDTQYF
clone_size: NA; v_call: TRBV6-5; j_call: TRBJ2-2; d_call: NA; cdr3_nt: TGTGCCAGCAGTTACAACGGATACACCGGGGAGCTGTTTTTT; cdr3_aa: CASSYNGYTGELFF
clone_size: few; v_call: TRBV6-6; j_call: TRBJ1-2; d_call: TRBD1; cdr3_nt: TGTGCCAGCGCACGGATAGACAGGGGGAATCACTATGGCTACACCTTC; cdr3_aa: CASARIDRGNHYGYTF
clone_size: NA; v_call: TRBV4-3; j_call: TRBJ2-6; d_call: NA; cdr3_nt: TGCGCCAGCAGCCGAGCCCCAGCTGGGGCCAACGTCCTGACTTTC; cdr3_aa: CASSRAPAGANVLTF
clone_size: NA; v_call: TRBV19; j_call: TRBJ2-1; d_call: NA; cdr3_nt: TGTGCCAGTAGTATAGACCGGGACCTCCAGGAGCAGTTCTTC; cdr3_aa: CASSIDRDLQEQFF
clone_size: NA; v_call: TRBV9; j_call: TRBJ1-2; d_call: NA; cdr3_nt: TGTGCCAGCAGTCAGACATCCTGGCTGCTATATGGCTACACCTTC; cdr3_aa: CASSQTSWLLYGYTF
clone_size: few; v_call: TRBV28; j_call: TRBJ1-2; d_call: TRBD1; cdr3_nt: TGTGCCATCTTACCTACAGGGGAGAACTATGGCTACACCTTC; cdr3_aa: CAILPTGENYGYTF
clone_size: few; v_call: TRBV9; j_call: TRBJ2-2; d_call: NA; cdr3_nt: TGTGCCAGCAGACAAGGATCGAACACCGGGGAGCTGTTTTTT; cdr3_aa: CASRQGSNTGELFF
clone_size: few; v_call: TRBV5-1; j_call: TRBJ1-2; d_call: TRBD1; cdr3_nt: TGCGCCAGCAGCTTGGTGGGGACAGGGAATGGCTACACCTTC; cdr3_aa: CASSLVGTGNGYTF
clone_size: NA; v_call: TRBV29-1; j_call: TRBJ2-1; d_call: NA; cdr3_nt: TGCAGCGCCACTCGGGGGTCCTCCTACAATGAGCAGTTCTTC; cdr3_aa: CSATRGSSYNEQFF
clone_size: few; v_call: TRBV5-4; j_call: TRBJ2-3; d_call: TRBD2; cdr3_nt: TGTGCCAGCAGCTATAGCGGGGGGGTTGCAGATACGCAGTATTTT; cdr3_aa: CASSYSGGVADTQYF
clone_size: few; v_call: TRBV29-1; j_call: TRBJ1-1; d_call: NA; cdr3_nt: TGCAGCGTGGACACTGAAGCTTTCTTT; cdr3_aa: CSVDTEAFF
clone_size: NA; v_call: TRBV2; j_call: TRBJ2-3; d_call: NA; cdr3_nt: TGTGCCAGCAGTGAGCGGCAGTTCACAGATACGCAGTATTTT; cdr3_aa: CASSERQFTDTQYF
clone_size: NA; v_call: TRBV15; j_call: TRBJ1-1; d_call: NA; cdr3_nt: TGTGCCACCAGCGGGGGCCTAATGAACACTGAAGCTTTCTTT; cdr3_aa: CATSGGLMNTEAFF
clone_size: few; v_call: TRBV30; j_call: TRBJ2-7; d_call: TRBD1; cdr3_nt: TGTGCCTGGACCCCGGGACAGGGGGCTTACGAGCAGTACTTC; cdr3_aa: CAWTPGQGAYEQYF
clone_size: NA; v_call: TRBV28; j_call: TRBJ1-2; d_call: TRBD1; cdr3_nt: TGTGCCAGCAGTTTGGGACAGGGCTTTGGCTACACCTTC; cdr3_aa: CASSLGQGFGYTF
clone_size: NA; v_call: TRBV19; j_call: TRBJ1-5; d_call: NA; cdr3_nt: TGTGCCAGCCAGGCAACAAATCAGCCCCAGCATTTT; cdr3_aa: CASQATNQPQHF
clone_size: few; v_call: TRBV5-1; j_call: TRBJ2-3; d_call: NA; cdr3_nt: TGCGCCAGCAGCTTGGGTCAGGGGCGTAGAGATACGCAGTATTTT; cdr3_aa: CASSLGQGRRDTQYF
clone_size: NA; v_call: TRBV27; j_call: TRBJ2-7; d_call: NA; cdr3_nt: TGTGCCAGCAGTCCTCCAAGGGGGGTAGCCTACGAGCAGTACTTC; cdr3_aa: CASSPPRGVAYEQYF